These 21 T cell receptor beta chains came from one sample sequenced in a study of technical replicates of blood from a handful of donors. Using immunoSEQ multiplex PCR, the repertoire was profiled, and TCRdb retains in-frame clones only, with some absent. In the table there are tens of thousands of clones, almost 97% of which are singletons. Sequencing used T cells isolated from PBMCs. The origin of the receptors is a human donor in good health.

This clone has a single count. CDR3 in DNA: TGTGCCAGTAGTATAGGGGCGGGTGCCCCAGATACGCAGTATTTT. It specifies CASSIGAGAPDTQYF. The chain uses TRBV19 and TRBJ2-3; the D gene is possibly TRBD2 (5 bases). V lost 1 base and J 4 bases, leaving 12 bases between the germline ends. The CDR3 spans 15 residues. Germline assignment: CDR1 LNHDA and CDR2 SQIVND (reference sequence).

The chain employs TRBV30 and TRBJ2-3; 7 positions match TRBD1. The length of the CDR3 is 14 residues. Looked up from germline, CDR1 is GTSNPN and CDR2 is SVGIG (reference sequence). J lost 1 base, V lost 4 bases, and 5 bases had no gene match. The CDR3 DNA sequence: TGTGCCTGGACCGCCGGGACAGGCACAGATACGCAGTATTTT. Translation gives CAWTAGTGTDTQYF.

This clone was seen a single time. The chain joins TRBV19 to TRBJ1-5, with 7 bases identical to TRBD1. The CDR3 is 14 residues long. With 2 bases clipped from V and 4 bases from J, the junction kept 2 bases outside the gene matches. Per the germline V gene, CDR1 is LNHDA and CDR2 is SQIVND (reference sequence). CDR3 DNA sequence: TGTGCCAGTAGTATATCGGGACAGAATCAGCCCCAGCATTTT. As protein: CASSISGQNQPQHF.

This clone was seen once. V gene TRBV4-2 combines with J gene TRBJ2-2, with D perhaps TRBD2 (6 bases). V lost 4 bases, J lost 4 bases, and 19 bases lay in between. CDR3 length: 17 amino acids. Germline V lookup: CDR1 LGHNA, CDR2 YNFKEQ. Here the CDR3 DNA reads TGTGCCAGCAGCCCAAGAAGGAGACTAGAGGGCACCGGGGAGCTGTTTTTT. Residues: CASSPRRRLEGTGELFF.

This chain links TRBV27 with TRBJ1-5; D uncertain. Germline CDR1 MNHEY, CDR2 SMNVEV (reference sequence). The CDR3 has 16 residues. Trimming took off 5 bases at V and 0 bases at J, with 14 bases between the two ends. DNA for the CDR3: TGTGCCAGCAGTCCCTCGAGTTACTATAGCAATCAGCCCCAGCATTTT. Amino acids: CASSPSSYYSNQPQHF.

This clone occurred once. This chain uses TRBV28 with TRBJ2-3; tentative D call: TRBD2 (6 bases). Germline CDR1 reads MDHEN; CDR2 reads SYDVKM. CDR3 length equals 15 residues. V lost 4 bases and J lost 0, with 11 bases in between. Here the CDR3 reads CASSSGRESTDTQYF. For the CDR3, the DNA is TGTGCCAGCAGTTCCGGGAGAGAAAGCACAGATACGCAGTATTTT. The full variable domain, rest sourced from reference TRBV28 and TRBJ2-3, is DVKVTQSSRYLVKRTGEKVFLECVQDMDHENMFWYRQDPGLGLRLIYFSYDVKMKEKGDIPEGYSVSREKKERFSLILESASTNQTSMYLCASSSGRESTDTQYFGPGTRLTVL.

The chain is built from TRBV28 and TRBJ2-7; D may be TRBD2 (7 bases). CDR1 MDHEN and CDR2 SYDVKM come from the germline V gene. V was clipped by 3 bases and J by 0 bases, with 18 bases between them. The CDR3 covers 17 residues. This CDR3 is CASSFGGGHRASYEQYF. CDR3 sequence (DNA): TGTGCCAGCAGTTTTGGGGGGGGGCACAGGGCCTCCTACGAGCAGTACTTC.

The chain uses TRBV9 and TRBJ2-7, with 14 bases aligning to TRBD2. Looked up from germline, CDR1 is SGDLS and CDR2 is YYNGEE. V dropped 3 bases and J dropped 6; count of bases not matched to a gene: 5. The CDR3 covers 15 residues. In nucleotides, the CDR3 is TGTGCCAGCAGCGCCGGGACTAGCGGGAGCTCCGAGCAGTACTTC. Residues: CASSAGTSGSSEQYF.

The V and J genes are TRBV5-6 and TRBJ2-5; 10 bases are shared with TRBD1. V shed 4 bases, J shed 3 bases, and the junction held 9 bases outside the gene matches. Germline V gene lookup returns CDR1 SGHDT and CDR2 YYEEEE. CDR3 length equals 16 residues. The CDR3 loop is CASSPPPGQGKETQYF. The CDR3 DNA reads as TGTGCCAGCAGCCCGCCCCCGGGACAGGGGAAAGAGACCCAGTACTTC.

The rearrangement uses TRBV7-9 and TRBJ1-4; 7 bases are a match to TRBD1. V was pared by 5 bases and J by 6 bases, with 18 bases of the junction left unmatched. This CDR3 has 18 residues. Germline CDR1 is SEHNR and CDR2 is FQNEAQ (reference sequence). Here the CDR3 DNA reads TGTGCCAGCAGCAATGCCCCTAGACAGGGCTTCTTTTATGAAAAACTGTTTTTT. Amino acid sequence: CASSNAPRQGFFYEKLFF.

The chain employs TRBV6-1 and TRBJ2-3; maybe TRBD1 (6 bases). CDR1 is MNHNS, CDR2 SASEGT, per germline. Trimming took off 1 base at V and 0 bases at J, with 11 bases between the two ends. CDR3 length: 16 residues. The chain's CDR3 is CASSEGPDSSTDTQYF. In DNA, the CDR3 is TGTGCCAGCAGTGAAGGCCCGGACAGTAGCACAGATACGCAGTATTTT.

This chain uses TRBV21-1 with TRBJ2-4; TRBD1, the table's D call, was not compared with the DNA. TRBV21-1 is flagged as a pseudogene. This CDR3 contains 18 residues. CDR3 region: CASSKSVAGQLSKNIQYF. The CDR3 DNA reads TGTGCCAGCAGCAAATCGGTCGCGGGACAGCTGTCCAAAAACATTCAGTACTTC.

This chain joins TRBV30 and TRBJ2-3, with 10 bases identical to TRBD2. Germline CDR1 and CDR2: GTSNPN and SVGIG (reference sequence). Germline trimming cut 0 bases from V and 12 bases from J; bases unmatched to any gene: 6. This CDR3 has 13 residues. CDR3: CAWSVHLAGDQYF. Written as DNA, the CDR3 is TGTGCCTGGAGTGTACATCTAGCGGGAGATCAGTATTTT.

The genes are TRBV2 and TRBJ1-1; 7 nucleotides agree with TRBD1. V was pared by 6 bases and J by 5 bases, with 6 bases of the junction left unmatched. Germline lookup yields CDR1 SNHLY and CDR2 FYNNEI. The CDR3 contains 13 residues. Here the CDR3 DNA reads TGTGCCAGCAGGGGACAGACTTTAACTGAAGCTTTCTTT. As protein: CASRGQTLTEAFF.

The chain uses TRBV7-2 and TRBJ1-3, with 8 nucleotides matching TRBD1. Germline V gene data show CDR1 as SGHTA and CDR2 as FQGNSA. The CDR3 is 15 residues long. The ends lost 8 bases at V and 2 bases at J; junction bases unmatched: 8. Here the CDR3 DNA reads TGTGCCAGCTCGGCGGACAGGGCAACTGGAAACACCATATATTTT. Its translation: CASSADRATGNTIYF. The full variable domain, rest sourced from reference TRBV7-2 and TRBJ1-3, is GAGVSQSPSNKVTEKGKDVELRCDPISGHTALYWYRQSLGQGLEFLIYFQGNSAPDKSGLPSDRFSAERTGGSVSTLTIQRTQQEDSAVYLCASSADRATGNTIYFGEGSWLTVV.

The chain recombines TRBV7-3 with TRBJ2-1, with 10 bases matching TRBD1. The V and J ends lost 2 bases and 6 bases, in that order; junction bases with no gene match: 7. Germline CDR1 reads SGHTA; CDR2 reads FQGTGA. The CDR3 runs to 16 residues. The CDR3 region is CASSLSGQGLANEQFF. The CDR3 nucleotides are TGTGCCAGCAGCTTATCGGGACAGGGGTTGGCCAATGAGCAGTTCTTC.

The rearrangement joins TRBV13 to TRBJ2-3; 9 bases match TRBD2. CDR1 is PRHDT, CDR2 FYEKMQ, per germline (reference sequence). The CDR3 has 18 amino acids. With V trimmed by 3 bases and J by 2 bases, 12 bases remained unmatched. CDR3: CASSLAPTGTSLTDTQYF. In nucleotides, the CDR3 is TGTGCCAGCAGCTTGGCACCCACCGGGACTAGCCTCACAGATACGCAGTATTTT. Complete variable domain (other parts from reference TRBV13 and TRBJ2-3): AAGVIQSPRHLIKEKRETATLKCYPIPRHDTVYWYQQGPGQDPQFLISFYEKMQSDKGSIPDRFSAQQFSDYHSELNMSSLELGDSALYFCASSLAPTGTSLTDTQYFGPGTRLTVL.

This chain links TRBV5-4 with TRBJ2-7; the D is unclear. Germline V gene lookup returns CDR1 SGHNT and CDR2 YYREEE (reference sequence). This CDR3 is built from 13 residues. Trimming pared 0 bases from V and 3 bases from J, leaving 7 bases between. DNA of the CDR3: TGTGCCAGCAGCTTGGGAGTTAGCTACGAGCAGTACTTC. Protein: CASSLGVSYEQYF.

This clone appeared once. The CDR3 is CASSAGNSPGNTIYF. In nucleotides, the CDR3 is TGTGCCAGCAGTGCTGGTAATAGCCCTGGAAACACCATATATTTT. The rearrangement links TRBV25-1 to TRBJ1-3; no clear D gene. V lost 4 bases to trimming and J lost 2 bases, with 12 bases between them. This CDR3 comprises 15 residues. Germline V gives CDR1 MGHDK, CDR2 SYGVNS.

The V and J genes are TRBV9 and TRBJ2-5; the D gene is possibly TRBD2 (5 bases). Per the germline V gene, CDR1 is SGDLS and CDR2 is YYNGEE. CDR3 size: 13 residues. The germline V and J ends were trimmed by 3 bases and 4 bases, with 10 bases remaining between them. As DNA, the CDR3 is TGTGCCAGCAGCGCTAGCTACGGAGAGACCCAGTACTTC. As protein: CASSASYGETQYF.

The chain links TRBV7-2 to TRBJ1-1; 9 nucleotides match TRBD1. V lost 5 bases to trimming and J lost 1 base; unmatched junction nucleotides: 8. The CDR3 runs 16 residues. From germline, CDR1 is SGHTA and CDR2 FQGNSA. The CDR3 nucleotides read TGTGCCAGCAGCCCCAGGACAGGGGCGACGAACACTGAAGCTTTCTTT. It encodes CASSPRTGATNTEAFF.